Listed below are T cell receptor beta chains from one sample, sequenced in a study of Ad26.COV2.S vaccination and SARS-CoV-2 variants. The repertoire was sequenced with immunoSEQ multiplex PCR; TCRdb's copy has only in-frame clones and lacks some. The sample consists of about 250,000 clones, 87% of them appearing once. The sample consisted of peripheral blood, taken in a trial of Ad26.COV2.S vaccine versus placebo. Source of these receptors: a person aged 18-60 years who received the Ad26.COV2.S COVID-19 vaccine or a placebo. The CDR3 runs from the conserved cysteine through the conserved F or W.

>TRBJ2-7|TRBV5-6
CASSLRSTPLGPF
>TRBJ1-3|TRBV9
CASTLDPQGKGNTIYF
>TRBJ2-1|TRBV7-8
CASSSFSSVGEQFF
>TRBJ1-1|TRBV19
CASSEQGKGANTEAFF
>TRBJ1-1|TRBV18
CASSPDRGTANTEAFF
>TRBJ1-6|TRBV6-5
CASSYTTGNHSPLHF
>TRBJ2-5|TRBV11-2
CASSPASGIGAQYF
>TRBJ1-2|TRBV27
CASSFKDPNYGYTF
>TRBJ2-1|TRBV2
CASSEFISGSANEQFF
>TRBJ2-1|TRBV7-2
CASSKLAGGRAYNEQFF
>TRBJ1-2|TRBV30
CAWSPRGYDGYTF
>TRBJ1-4|TRBV19
CASSKTGTGRTNEKLFF
>TRBJ2-1|TRBV9
CASSPLGSSYNEQFF
>TRBJ2-7|TRBV12-3/TRBV12-4
CASLRQGVYEQYF
>TRBJ2-4|TRBV7-8
CASSPGLAGALAKNIQYF
>TRBJ2-2|TRBV18
CASSPPTGKVGELFF
>TRBJ1-2|TRBV7-9
CASSQGANYGYTF
>TRBJ2-1|TRBV5-4
CASSLFFGRGSSEQFF
>TRBJ2-5|TRBV9
CASSVDPGEETQYF
>TRBJ2-3|TRBV3-1/TRBV3-2
CASSQDRLAGADTQYF
>TRBJ1-5|TRBV10-3
CAISEDRDQPQHF
>TRBJ1-1|TRBV5-1
CASSLDRPKAEAFF
>TRBJ2-7|TRBV12-3/TRBV12-4
CASSRGRVYEQYF
>TRBJ2-5|TRBV6-6
CASIFGENFQETQYF
>TRBJ1-1|TRBV2
CASRGTGSAEAFF
>TRBJ1-1|TRBV19
CASSFGTARTEAFF
>TRBJ2-3|TRBV19
CASKRGGTDTQYF
>TRBJ1-5|TRBV6-5
CASSAVTGGNQPQHF
>TRBJ2-1|TRBV4-2
CASSSQRGSSYNEQFF
>TRBJ1-5|TRBV12-3/TRBV12-4
CASSPPLSPQHF
>TRBJ1-2|TRBV5-4
CASSFQGAGGYTF
>TRBJ2-7|TRBV6-6
CASSRSTATYEQYF
>TRBJ1-5|TRBV4-3
CASSQDAGTQHF
>TRBJ2-1|TRBV18
CASSPLTSGRGSFNEQFF
>TRBJ2-2|TRBV7-2
CASSLRGVTGELFF
>TRBJ1-2|TRBV5-4
CASSSRVSDVYGYTF
>TRBJ1-5|TRBV6-5
CASSQGLGPQHF
>TRBJ2-1|TRBV6-2/TRBV6-3
CASSYPADRSNEQFF
>TRBJ1-1|TRBV7-9
CASSLLWVSAF
>TRBJ1-2|TRBV29-1
CSVGGRNGYTF
>TRBJ2-2|TRBV9
CASMPSGGTSTGELFF
>TRBJ2-5|TRBV5-1
CASSLISGVETQYF
>TRBJ1-6|TRBV6-5
CASSERWTGNSPLHF
>TRBJ2-2|TRBV4-3
CASKRSGGADGELFF
>TRBJ2-4|TRBV4-1
CASSQDSTEYF
>TRBJ1-2|TRBV9
CASSRDPGQTNYGYTF
>TRBJ1-5|TRBV5-8
CASSPNRGNQPQHF
>TRBJ1-6|TRBV4-3
CASSADRVNNSPLHF
>TRBJ2-5|TRBV27
CASRRTSFQETQYF
>TRBJ1-2|TRBV24-1
CATSDGSGMGRYGYTF